These 9 T cell receptor beta chains were sequenced from one sample in a study of T cells in women clearing cervical HPV infection. Repertoires were generated with immunoSEQ multiplex PCR, while TCRdb's copy carries only in-frame clones and drops some. This sample carries roughly 20,000 clones, with around 5.2% going to the ten biggest clones. The material sequenced was blood buffy coat. The source is a woman aged 18-69 years with a cervical HPV16 infection that either progressed to CIN3+ or cleared (not recorded which).

Concerning this clone: The CDR3 end is not reached by the read, which stops 3 residues before it; the germline J gene fills it in. The gene calls are TRBV11-2 and TRBJ1-1; D uncertain. This CDR3 has 14 residues. The germline V and J ends were trimmed by 0 bases and 4 bases, with 9 bases remaining between them. The germline CDR1 and CDR2 sequences are SGHAT and FQNNGV. This CDR3 reads CASSLDPKGTEAFF. CDR3 DNA, as far as it was read: TGTGCCAGCAGCTTAGATCCTAAGGGCACTGAA.

About this clone itself: The read terminates 3 residues before the CDR3 end, so the remaining end is supplied by the germline J gene. This rearrangement joins TRBV30 to TRBJ1-4; the match to TRBD1 covers 7 bases. Germline V gives CDR1 GTSNPN, CDR2 SVGIG (reference sequence). The CDR3 length is 16 residues. After removal of 2 bases from V and 4 bases from J, the junction contained 10 bases not matched to a gene. The CDR3 spells CAWSRDSLRSNEKLFF. The sequenced part of the CDR3 DNA is TGTGCCTGGAGTCGGGACAGTCTACGCAGTAATGAAAAA.

To note about this clone: The read gets to within 3 residues of the CDR3 end, and the germline J gene fills in the rest. The chain carries TRBV7-9 and TRBJ1-4; no clear D gene. This CDR3 has 15 amino acids. Trimming took off 0 bases at V and 0 bases at J, with 5 bases between the two ends. CDR1 SEHNR and CDR2 FQNEAQ come from the germline V gene (reference sequence). The CDR3 sequence: CASSLASATNEKLFF. CDR3 DNA (partial): TGTGCCAGCAGCTTAGCTTCAGCAACTAATGAAAAA. Variable domain in full (rest from reference TRBV7-9 and TRBJ1-4): DTGVSQNPRHKITKRGQNVTFRCDPISEHNRLYWYRQTLGQGPEFLTYFQNEAQLEKSRLLSDRFSAERPKGSFSTLEIQRTEQGDSAMYLCASSLASATNEKLFFGSGTQLSVL.

Comments on this clone: Sequencing ends 3 residues short of the CDR3 end; the germline J gene provides the rest. The J gene is TRBJ2-5, the V gene TRBV23-1; 8 bases map to TRBD1. TRBV23-1 is labeled an ORF, and its function is uncertain. The CDR3 is 14 residues long. Losses at the gene ends were 4 bases for V and 5 bases for J; bases not matched to a gene: 6. The CDR3 DNA, read in part, is TGCGCCAGCAGTCTTCGGGACAGGAACGAGACC. It yields the protein CASSLRDRNET. The whole CDR3 protein is CASSLRDRNETQYF.

About this clone: Coverage ceases 3 residues before the CDR3 finishes, and the germline J gene fills in the end. The chain links TRBV20-1 to TRBJ2-5; 7 nucleotides line up with TRBD1. This CDR3 spans 11 amino acids. Trimming cost V 7 bases and J 5 bases; bases outside gene matches: 4. From germline, CDR1 is DFQATT and CDR2 SNEGSKA (reference sequence). Here the CDR3 reads CSGDRGETQYF. The sequenced CDR3 bases are TGCAGTGGGGACAGAGGGGAGACC.

Judged by frequency, this clone is medium-sized. From the germline J gene comes the end of the CDR3, since the read stops 3 residues before it. The chain joins TRBV20-1 to TRBJ2-5; the D gene is possibly TRBD2 (6 bases). V lost 1 base and J lost 5, with 17 bases in between. Per germline, CDR1 DFQATT and CDR2 SNEGSKA (reference sequence). The CDR3 is 15 residues long. The DNA read from the CDR3 is TGCAGTGCTAGAGCCGAGACTAGAGATTTTGAGACC. It codes for CSARAETRDFET. In full, the CDR3 is CSARAETRDFETQYF.

With regard to this clone: The CDR3 end lies 3 residues beyond the end of the read and is filled in from the germline J gene. The chain joins TRBV28 to TRBJ2-7; D not resolved. Trimming stripped 5 bases from V and 2 bases from J, with 16 bases between. The CDR3 consists of 15 residues. The germline V gene has CDR1 MDHEN and CDR2 SYDVKM. The CDR3 DNA, read in part, is TGTGCCAGCAGTCAACCCCCTTTAGCCGCCTACGAG. The encoded protein is CASSQPPLAAYE. From start to end, the CDR3 is CASSQPPLAAYEQYF.

This clone is deemed large by its frequency. The CDR3 end is not reached by the read, which stops 3 residues before it; the germline J gene fills it in. Distinct nucleotide sequences in the sample also encode this CDR3. The chain is built from TRBV7-2 and TRBJ2-2; no definite D call. V was pared by 6 bases and J by 1 base, with 12 bases between. The CDR3 is made up of 15 amino acids. CDR1 is SGHTA, CDR2 FQGNSA, per germline. Incomplete CDR3 DNA: TGTGCCAGCAGGTCTGACACTCTGAACACCGGGGAG. This sequence encodes CASRSDTLNTGE. The entire CDR3 protein is CASRSDTLNTGELFF.

As concerns this clone: The CDR3 end is not reached by the read, which stops 3 residues before it; the germline J gene fills it in. The chain has TRBV20-1 and TRBJ2-1; no definite D call. The CDR3 has 16 residues. Trimming removed 0 bases from V and 4 bases from J, with 16 bases in between. Germline CDR1 and CDR2: DFQATT and SNEGSKA (reference sequence). The part of the CDR3 DNA that was read is TGCAGTGCTAGAGATAGCCAAACTGGTCTTTACAATGAG. It codes for CSARDSQTGLYNE. The whole CDR3 is CSARDSQTGLYNEQFF.